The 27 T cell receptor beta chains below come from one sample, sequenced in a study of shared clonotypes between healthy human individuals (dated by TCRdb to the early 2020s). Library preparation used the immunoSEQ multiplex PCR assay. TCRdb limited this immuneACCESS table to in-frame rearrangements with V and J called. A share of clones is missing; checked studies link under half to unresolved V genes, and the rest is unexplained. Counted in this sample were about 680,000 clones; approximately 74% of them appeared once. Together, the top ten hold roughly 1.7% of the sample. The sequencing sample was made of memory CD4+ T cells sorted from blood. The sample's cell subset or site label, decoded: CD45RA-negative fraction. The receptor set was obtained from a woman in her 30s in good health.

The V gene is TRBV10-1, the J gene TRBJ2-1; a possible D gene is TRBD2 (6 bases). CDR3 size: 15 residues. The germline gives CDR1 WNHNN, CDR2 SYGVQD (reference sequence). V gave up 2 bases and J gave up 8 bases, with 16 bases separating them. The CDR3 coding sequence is TGCGCCAGCAGTGAGGGACTGGGGGGTCAGGATGAGCAGTTCTTC. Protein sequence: CASSEGLGGQDEQFF.

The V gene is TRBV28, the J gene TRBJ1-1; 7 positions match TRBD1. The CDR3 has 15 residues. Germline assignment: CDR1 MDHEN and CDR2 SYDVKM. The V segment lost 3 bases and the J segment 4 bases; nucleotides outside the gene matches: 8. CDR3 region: CASSLRSGGFTEAFF. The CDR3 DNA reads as TGTGCCAGCAGTTTGCGATCAGGGGGGTTCACTGAAGCTTTCTTT. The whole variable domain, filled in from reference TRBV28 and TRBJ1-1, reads DVKVTQSSRYLVKRTGEKVFLECVQDMDHENMFWYRQDPGLGLRLIYFSYDVKMKEKGDIPEGYSVSREKKERFSLILESASTNQTSMYLCASSLRSGGFTEAFFGQGTRLTVV.

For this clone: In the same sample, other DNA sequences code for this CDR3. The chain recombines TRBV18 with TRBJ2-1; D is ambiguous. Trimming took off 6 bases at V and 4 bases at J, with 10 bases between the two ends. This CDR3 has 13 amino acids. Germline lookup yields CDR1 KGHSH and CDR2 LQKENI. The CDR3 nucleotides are TGTGCCAGCTCGCCCGACTCGTACAATGAGCAGTTCTTC. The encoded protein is CASSPDSYNEQFF.

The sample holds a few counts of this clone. The CDR3 region is CASSEAWDPYQPQHF. CDR3 sequence (DNA): TGTGCCAGCAGTGAAGCTTGGGACCCTTATCAGCCCCAGCATTTT. The chain links TRBV6-1 to TRBJ1-5; weak D call: TRBD1 (5 bases). CDR3 length equals 15 residues. Germline values: CDR1 MNHNS, CDR2 SASEGT. V shed 0 bases and J shed 5 bases, with 11 bases lying between them.

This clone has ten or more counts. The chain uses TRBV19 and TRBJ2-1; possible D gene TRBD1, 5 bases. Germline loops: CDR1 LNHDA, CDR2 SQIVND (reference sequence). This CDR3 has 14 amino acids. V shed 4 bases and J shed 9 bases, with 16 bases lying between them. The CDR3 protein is CASSTGPQGPEQFF. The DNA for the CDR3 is TGTGCCAGTAGTACCGGGCCGCAGGGTCCTGAGCAGTTCTTC.

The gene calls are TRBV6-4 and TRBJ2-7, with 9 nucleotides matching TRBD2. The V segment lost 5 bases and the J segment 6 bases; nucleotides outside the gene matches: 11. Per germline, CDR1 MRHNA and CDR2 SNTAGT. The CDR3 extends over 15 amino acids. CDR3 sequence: CASSYGTSFRGEQYF. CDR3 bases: TGTGCCAGCAGTTACGGGACTAGCTTTCGCGGCGAGCAGTACTTC.

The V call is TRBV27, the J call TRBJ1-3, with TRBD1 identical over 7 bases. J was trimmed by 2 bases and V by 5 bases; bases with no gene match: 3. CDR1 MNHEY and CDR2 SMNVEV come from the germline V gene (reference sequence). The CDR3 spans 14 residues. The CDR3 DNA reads TGTGCCAGCAGTCCCAGGGGGGCTGGAAACACCATATATTTT. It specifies CASSPRGAGNTIYF.

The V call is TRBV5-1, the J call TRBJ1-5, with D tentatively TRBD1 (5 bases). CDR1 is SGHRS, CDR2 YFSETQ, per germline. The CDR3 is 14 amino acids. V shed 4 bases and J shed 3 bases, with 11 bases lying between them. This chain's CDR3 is CASSQGGNNQPQHF. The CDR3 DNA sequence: TGCGCCAGCAGCCAGGGAGGGAACAATCAGCCCCAGCATTTT.

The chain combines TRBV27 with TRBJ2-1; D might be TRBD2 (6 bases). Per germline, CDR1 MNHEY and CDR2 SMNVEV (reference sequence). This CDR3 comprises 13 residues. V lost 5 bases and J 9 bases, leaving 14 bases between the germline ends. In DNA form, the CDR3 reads TGTGCCAGCAGTCAGAACGGGAGAACTGAGCAGTTCTTC. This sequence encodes CASSQNGRTEQFF.

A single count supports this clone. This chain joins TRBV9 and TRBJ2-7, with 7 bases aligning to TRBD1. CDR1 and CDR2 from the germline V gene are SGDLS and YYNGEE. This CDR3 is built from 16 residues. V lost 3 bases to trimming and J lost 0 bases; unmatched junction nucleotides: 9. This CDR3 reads CASSGDQGVTSYEQYF. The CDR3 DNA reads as TGTGCCAGCAGCGGAGATCAGGGGGTCACCTCCTACGAGCAGTACTTC. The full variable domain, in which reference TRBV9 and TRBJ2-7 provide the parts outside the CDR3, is DSGVTQTPKHLITATGQRVTLRCSPRSGDLSVYWYQQSLDQGLQFLIQYYNGEERAKGNILERFSAQQFPDLHSELNLSSLELGDSALYFCASSGDQGVTSYEQYFGPGTRLTVT.

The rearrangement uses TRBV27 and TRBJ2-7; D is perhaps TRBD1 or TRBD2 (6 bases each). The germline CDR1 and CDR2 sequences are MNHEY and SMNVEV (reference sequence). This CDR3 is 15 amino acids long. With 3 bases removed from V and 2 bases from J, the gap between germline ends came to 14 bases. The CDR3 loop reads CASSFRNREAYEQYF. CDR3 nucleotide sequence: TGTGCCAGCAGTTTTAGGAACAGGGAGGCCTACGAGCAGTACTTC.

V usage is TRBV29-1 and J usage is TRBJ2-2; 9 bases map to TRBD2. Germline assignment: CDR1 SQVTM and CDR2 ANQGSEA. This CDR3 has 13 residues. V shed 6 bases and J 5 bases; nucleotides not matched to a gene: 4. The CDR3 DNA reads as TGCAGCGTCTCCACTAGCGGGACCGGGGAGCTGTTTTTT. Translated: CSVSTSGTGELFF.

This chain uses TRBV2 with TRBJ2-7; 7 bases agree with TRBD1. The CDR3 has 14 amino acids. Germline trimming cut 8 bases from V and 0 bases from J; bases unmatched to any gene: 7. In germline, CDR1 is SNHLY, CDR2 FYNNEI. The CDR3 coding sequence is TGTGCCAGCGGTGGACAGGCGGCCTCCTACGAGCAGTACTTC. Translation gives CASGGQAASYEQYF.

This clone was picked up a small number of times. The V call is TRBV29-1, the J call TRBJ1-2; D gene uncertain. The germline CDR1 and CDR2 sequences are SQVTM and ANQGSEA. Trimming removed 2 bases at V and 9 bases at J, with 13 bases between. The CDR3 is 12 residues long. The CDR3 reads CSVESSALSYTF. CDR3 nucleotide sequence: TGCAGCGTTGAATCTTCGGCACTAAGCTACACCTTC.

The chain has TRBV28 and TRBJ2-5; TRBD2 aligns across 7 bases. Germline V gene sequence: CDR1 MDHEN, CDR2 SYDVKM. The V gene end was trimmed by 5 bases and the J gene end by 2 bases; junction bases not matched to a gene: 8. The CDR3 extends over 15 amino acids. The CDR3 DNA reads TGTGCCAGCAGTCCGTACTCTAGCGGACAAGAGACCCAGTACTTC. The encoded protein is CASSPYSSGQETQYF.

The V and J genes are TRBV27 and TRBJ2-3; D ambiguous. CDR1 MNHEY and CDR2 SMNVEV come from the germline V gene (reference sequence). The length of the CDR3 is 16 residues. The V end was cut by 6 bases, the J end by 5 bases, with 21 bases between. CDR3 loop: CASRPRSVLYGDTQYF. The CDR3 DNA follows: TGTGCCAGCAGACCTCGGAGTGTACTATATGGAGATACGCAGTATTTT.

In DNA form, the CDR3 reads TGTGCCAGCAGCTTATTCCCCGCCGGGGCCTACGAGCAGTACTTC. It specifies CASSLFPAGAYEQYF. The V gene is TRBV11-3, the J gene TRBJ2-7; TRBD2 might be the D (5 bases). There are 15 residues in the CDR3. Per germline, CDR1 SGHNT and CDR2 YENEEA. Trimming left V 2 bases short and J 2 bases short, with 13 bases between.

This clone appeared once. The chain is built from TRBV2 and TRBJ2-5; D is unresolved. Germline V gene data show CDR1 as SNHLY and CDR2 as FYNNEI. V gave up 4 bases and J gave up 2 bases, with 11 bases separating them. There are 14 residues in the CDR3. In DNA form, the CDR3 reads TGTGCCAGCAGTGGAAAGGTGGCTCAAGAGACCCAGTACTTC. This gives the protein CASSGKVAQETQYF.

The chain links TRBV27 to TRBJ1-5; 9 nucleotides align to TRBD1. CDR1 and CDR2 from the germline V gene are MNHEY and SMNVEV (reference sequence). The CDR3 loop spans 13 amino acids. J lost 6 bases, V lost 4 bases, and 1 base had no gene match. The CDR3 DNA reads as TGTGCCAGCAGTTCGGACAGGGGTCAGCCCCAGCATTTT. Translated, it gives CASSSDRGQPQHF.

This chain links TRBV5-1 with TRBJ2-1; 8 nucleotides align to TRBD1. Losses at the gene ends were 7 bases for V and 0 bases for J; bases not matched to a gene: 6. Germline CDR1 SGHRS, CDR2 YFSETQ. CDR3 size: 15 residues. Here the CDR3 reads CASFAGTGSYNEQFF. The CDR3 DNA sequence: TGCGCCAGCTTTGCCGGGACAGGCTCCTACAATGAGCAGTTCTTC.

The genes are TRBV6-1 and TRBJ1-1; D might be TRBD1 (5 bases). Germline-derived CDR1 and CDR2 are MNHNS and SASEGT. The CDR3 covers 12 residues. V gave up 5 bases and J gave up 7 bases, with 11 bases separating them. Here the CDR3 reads CASSSRQLEAFF. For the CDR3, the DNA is TGTGCCAGCAGTAGTAGACAGCTTGAAGCTTTCTTT.

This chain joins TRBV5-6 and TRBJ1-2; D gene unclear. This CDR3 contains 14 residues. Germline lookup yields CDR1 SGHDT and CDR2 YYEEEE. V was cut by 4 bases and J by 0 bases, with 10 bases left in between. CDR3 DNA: TGTGCCAGCAGCACCCTTTTGGCTAACTATGGCTACACCTTC. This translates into CASSTLLANYGYTF.

Written as DNA, the CDR3 is TGTGCCAGCAGTGGGGGGACTAGCGGGAGGGCCGGGGAGACCCAGTACTTC. Protein: CASSGGTSGRAGETQYF. The genes are TRBV25-1 and TRBJ2-5; 16 bases map to TRBD2. CDR3 length: 17 residues. The germline CDR1 and CDR2 sequences are MGHDK and SYGVNS. The ends lost 4 bases at V and 5 bases at J; junction bases unmatched: 7.

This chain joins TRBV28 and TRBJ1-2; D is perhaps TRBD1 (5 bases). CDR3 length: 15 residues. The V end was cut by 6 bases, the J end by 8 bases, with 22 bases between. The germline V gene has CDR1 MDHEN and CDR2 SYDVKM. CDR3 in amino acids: CASSPPRTTSRGYTF. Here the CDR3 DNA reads TGTGCCAGCAGCCCCCCCCGGACAACTAGCAGGGGCTACACCTTC.

The CDR3 DNA reads as TGTGCCAGCAGTGAAAGAATGAGGCTCCAGCATTTT. This translates into CASSERMRLQHF. This rearrangement joins TRBV6-1 to TRBJ1-5; D remains ambiguous. Germline V gene data show CDR1 as MNHNS and CDR2 as SASEGT. The V gene lost 2 bases and the J gene lost 12 bases, with 11 bases spanning the gap. CDR3 size: 12 residues.

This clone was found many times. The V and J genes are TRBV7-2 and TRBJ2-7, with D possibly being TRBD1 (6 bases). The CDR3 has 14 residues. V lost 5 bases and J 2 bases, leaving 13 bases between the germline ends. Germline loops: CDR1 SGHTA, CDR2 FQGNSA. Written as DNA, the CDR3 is TGTGCCAGCAGCCTGGGGACATCTCCCTACGAGCAGTACTTC. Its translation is CASSLGTSPYEQYF. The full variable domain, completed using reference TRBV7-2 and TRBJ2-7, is GAGVSQSPSNKVTEKGKDVELRCDPISGHTALYWYRQSLGQGLEFLIYFQGNSAPDKSGLPSDRFSAERTGGSVSTLTIQRTQQEDSAVYLCASSLGTSPYEQYFGPGTRLTVT.

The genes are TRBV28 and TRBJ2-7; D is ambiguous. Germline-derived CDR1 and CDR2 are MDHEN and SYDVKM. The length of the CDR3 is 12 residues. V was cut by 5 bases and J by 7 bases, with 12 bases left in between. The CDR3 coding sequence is TGTGCCAGCAGTCTTACCACCCGGGAGCAGTACTTC. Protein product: CASSLTTREQYF.